What follows describes a single TCR beta chain. Its antigen specificity is not known. The sample holds no much larger clone one base away, and base qualities are not on file. The collaborating institutions used their own protocols to collect whole blood in K2EDTA tubes. For TCRbeta analysis, collaborator samples were shipped as frozen whole blood, as isolated PBMCs, or as DNA extracted from either sample type. The data originate from a study of blood T cell repertoires in COVID-19 (TCRdb year 2020). Study-level background: Collaborator samples came from the United States, Italy and Spain and covered acute and convalescent phases of COVID-19. Where HLA class I and class II types were available, the types were taken from metadata supplied by the sample provider, not from assay-based typing. The prospective study material was composed of cDNA or gDNA derived from T cells, B-cell-depleted T cells, or PBMCs. Samples were obtained from the ongoing ImmuneRACE study (first 160 participants) and from approximately 1,200 subjects provided by 6 global collaborators. The dataset comprised deeply sampled blood TCRbeta repertoires from subjects exposed to, actively infected with, or recovered from COVID-19. The repertoires were released in a freely available public database meant as a resource for research on the immune response to SARS-CoV-2. Sample metadata almost always included a de-identified subject ID, COVID-19 status, age in years and sex.

Paper-wide results and their limitations: The amount of clinical and demographic metadata varied by source and participant and was provided uncurated.

TCRbeta CDR3 regions were amplified from genomic DNA using the immunoSEQ Assay, a bias-controlled multiplex PCR. The authors' pipeline ran thus. The number of nucleated cells in each sample was estimated from the amplification of reference gene primers within the assay. To quantify the absolute abundance of each unique TCRbeta CDR3 rearrangement, sequence reads were collapsed and filtered. Productive Simpson clonality was computed per sample as the square root of Simpson's diversity index over productive rearrangements. The source is immuneACCESS, and TCRdb retained only in-frame sequences with V and J called. Part of the clones is not carried over; for the studies checked, unresolved V genes explain less than half of this, and the remainder is unexplained. D and trimming were read from the DNA, whereas the V and J calls and clone size are those reported in that table. This sample holds 55,000 to 80,000 clones; approximately 83% were observed only once. The top ten clones comprise roughly 12% of the sample.

The TCR comes from a human donor in a cohort sampled during active COVID-19. Sequencing was performed on peripheral blood.

The nucleotide sequence is TGCGCCAGCAGCCCCAGGACAGACCACACTGAAGCTTTCTTT. Its translation reads: CASSPRTDHTEAFF. The rearrangement combines TRBV5-1 with TRBJ1-1, with a weak D call of TRBD1 (6 bases match). The trim is 4 bases for V and 3 bases for J, with a gap of 13 bases between the germline ends. CDR1 and CDR2 (SGHRS, YFSETQ) derive from the germline V gene. The CDR3 has 14 amino acids, counting the end cysteine and phenylalanine. The kept DNA is CDR3 alone, 42 bases in frame from the first base.